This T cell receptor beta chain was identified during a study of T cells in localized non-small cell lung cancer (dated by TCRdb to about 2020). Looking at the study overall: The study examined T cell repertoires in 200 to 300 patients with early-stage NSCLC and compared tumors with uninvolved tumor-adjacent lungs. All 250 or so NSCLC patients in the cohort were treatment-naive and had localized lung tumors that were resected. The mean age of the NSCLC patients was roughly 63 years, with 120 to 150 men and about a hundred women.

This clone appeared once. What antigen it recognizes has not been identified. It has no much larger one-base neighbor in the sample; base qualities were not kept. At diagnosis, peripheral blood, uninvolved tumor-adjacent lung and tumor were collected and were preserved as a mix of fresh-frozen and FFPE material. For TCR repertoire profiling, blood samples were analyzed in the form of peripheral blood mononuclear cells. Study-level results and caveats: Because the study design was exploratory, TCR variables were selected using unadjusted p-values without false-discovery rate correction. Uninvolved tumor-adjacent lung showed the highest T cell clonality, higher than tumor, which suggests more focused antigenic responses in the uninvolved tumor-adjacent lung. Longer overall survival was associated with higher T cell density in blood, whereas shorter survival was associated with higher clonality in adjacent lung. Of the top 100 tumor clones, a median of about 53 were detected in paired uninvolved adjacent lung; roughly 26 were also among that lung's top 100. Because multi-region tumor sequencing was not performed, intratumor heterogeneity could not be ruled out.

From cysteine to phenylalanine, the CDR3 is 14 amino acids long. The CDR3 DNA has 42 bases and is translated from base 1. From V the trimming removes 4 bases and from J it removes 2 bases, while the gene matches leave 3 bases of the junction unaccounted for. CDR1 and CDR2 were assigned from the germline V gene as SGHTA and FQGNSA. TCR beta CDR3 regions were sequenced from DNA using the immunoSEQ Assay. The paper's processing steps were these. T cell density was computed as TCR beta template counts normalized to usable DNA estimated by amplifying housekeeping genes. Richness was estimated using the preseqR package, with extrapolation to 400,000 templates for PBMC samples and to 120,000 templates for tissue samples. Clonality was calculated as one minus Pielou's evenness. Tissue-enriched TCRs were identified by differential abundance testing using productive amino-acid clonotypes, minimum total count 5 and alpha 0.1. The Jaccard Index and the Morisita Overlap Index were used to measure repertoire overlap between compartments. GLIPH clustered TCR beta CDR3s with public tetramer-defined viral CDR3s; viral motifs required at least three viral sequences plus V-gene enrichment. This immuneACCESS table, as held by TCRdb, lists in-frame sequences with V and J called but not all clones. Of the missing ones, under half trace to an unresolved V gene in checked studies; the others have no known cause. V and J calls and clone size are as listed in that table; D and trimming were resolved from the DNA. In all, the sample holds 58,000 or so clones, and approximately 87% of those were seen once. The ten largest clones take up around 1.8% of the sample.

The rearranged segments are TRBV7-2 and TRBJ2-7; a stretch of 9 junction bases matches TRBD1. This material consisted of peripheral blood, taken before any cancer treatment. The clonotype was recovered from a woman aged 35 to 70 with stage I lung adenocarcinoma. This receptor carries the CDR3 CASSSGQGPYEQYF. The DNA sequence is TGTGCCAGCAGCTCCGGACAGGGGCCCTACGAGCAGTACTTC.